These T cell receptor beta chains were read from a single sample in a study of T cell repertoires in cytomegalovirus infection. TCRdb reprocessed the reads via MiXCR and lists one record per CDR3 protein. The profile shows about 740,000 distinct CDR3 sequences, roughly a third of them singletons. The sample taken for sequencing was PBMCs. The receptor source for this set is a human donor in good health (CMV status not recorded). Some clones in this sample may be carry-over from other donors' samples. CDR3s include the opening cysteine and the closing phenylalanine or tryptophan. A D gene is named only where the DNA matches it firmly. Some rows have no size entry. The others give once, few or many, or a class for an expanded clone.

. TRBJ1-2 TRBV7-2 . TGTGCCAGCAGCTTATTTCGGTTTGACTATGGCTACACCTTC CASSLFRFDYGYTF
. TRBJ1-5 TRBV7-6 TRBD1 TGTGCCAGCAGCGTACAGGGGACAAATCAGCCCCAGCATTTT CASSVQGTNQPQHF
. TRBJ1-5 TRBV28 TRBD1 TGTGCCAGCAGTGCCCCCGGGACAGGGCACAATCAGCCCCAGCATTTT CASSAPGTGHNQPQHF
. TRBJ2-7 TRBV5-4 . TGTGCCAGCAGGCCCGACTGGGGGTCCTACGAGCAGTACTTC CASRPDWGSYEQYF
few TRBJ2-7 TRBV7-9 . TGTGCCAGCAGCTTAGCTGTAAGCGGGGAGCAGTACTTC CASSLAVSGEQYF
many TRBJ1-1 TRBV7-9 . TGTGCCAGCAGCTTGGCCTTTCGGGGGATTGAAGCTTTCTTT CASSLAFRGIEAFF
. TRBJ2-7 TRBV7-9 . TGTGCCAGCAGCCTGAGGGGTGACGGCTCCTACGAGCAGTACTTC CASSLRGDGSYEQYF
. TRBJ2-2 TRBV25-1 . TGTGCCAGCAGTGAATACGTGGGCGCCGGGGAGCTGTTTTTT CASSEYVGAGELFF
. TRBJ1-6 TRBV5-1 . TGCGCCAGCAGCTTGGGGCCCGGCGAACCCCTCCACTTT CASSLGPGEPLHF
. TRBJ1-6 TRBV19 . TGTGCCAGTAGCTCGCCGGGACGCTCACCCCTCCACTTT CASSSPGRSPLHF
once TRBJ2-7 TRBV12-3/TRBV12-4 . TGTGCCAGCAGTTTGGGGCCCCAGAGCTCCTACGAGCAGTACTTC CASSLGPQSSYEQYF
. TRBJ1-1 TRBV7-2 TRBD1 TGTGCCAGCAGCTTAGGTAGACAGGGGGCAGCGGCTTTCTTT CASSLGRQGAAAFF
. TRBJ2-3 TRBV7-2 TRBD2 TGTGCCAGCAGCTTAATAGCGGGGCGGAAAGATACGCAGTATTTT CASSLIAGRKDTQYF
. TRBJ2-1 TRBV5-1 TRBD2 TGCGCCAGCACTCGGACTAGCGGGGGGCCTAGGGAGCAGTTCTTC CASTRTSGGPREQFF
. TRBJ2-1 TRBV7-2 . TGTGCCAGCAGCTTATTGGGCAACTACAATGAGCAGTTCTTC CASSLLGNYNEQFF
. TRBJ1-2 TRBV7-8 . . CASSLAVGGGAVNYGYNF
few TRBJ1-5 TRBV28 . TGTGCCAGCAGTTTAAGGGACACCTATAGCAATCAGCCCCAGCATTTT CASSLRDTYSNQPQHF
. TRBJ2-1 TRBV9 . TGTGCCAGCAGCTCCCGACCCGGGACCGAGGGATGGCACAATGAGCAGTTCTTC CASSSRPGTEGWHNEQFF
. TRBJ2-7 TRBV9 TRBD1 TGTGCCAGCAGCGCCGTGACAGGGTTTGACTCCTACGAGCAGTACTTC CASSAVTGFDSYEQYF
few TRBJ2-6 TRBV11-2 . TGTGCCAGCAGCTTGGGCGGTAACTCTGGGGCCAACGTCCTGACTTTC CASSLGGNSGANVLTF
. TRBJ2-2 TRBV9 . TGTGCCAGCAGCGTAAGGGGCGGACGGAACACCGGGGAGCTGTTTTTT CASSVRGGRNTGELFF
few TRBJ1-1 TRBV11-2 . TGTGCCAGCAGCCTCCTGACACGGAGAGACACTGAAGCTTTCTTT CASSLLTRRDTEAFF
. TRBJ2-3 TRBV19 . TGTGCCAGTAGTATAACCCGACCAGGAGATACGCAGTATTTT CASSITRPGDTQYF
. TRBJ1-5 TRBV7-2 . TGTGCCAGCAGCCCCCAAAGGATGGGTAATCAGCCCCAGCATTTT CASSPQRMGNQPQHF
. TRBJ2-7 TRBV2 . TGTGCCAGCAGTCAAAGCGCCGAGCAGTACTTC CASSQSAEQYF
many TRBJ2-1 TRBV10-3 TRBD2 TGTGCCATCAGGACCCTCGGAGCGGGAGGGGAACCGAATGAGCAGTTCTTC CAIRTLGAGGEPNEQFF
once TRBJ1-4 TRBV28 . TGTGCCAGCAGTTTGGACAGCACAACTAATGAAAAACTGTTTTTT CASSLDSTTNEKLFF
. TRBJ1-1 TRBV5-6 . TGTGCCAGCAGCTTGGGGCCTGCAGGAGGTACTGAAGCTTTCTTT CASSLGPAGGTEAFF
. TRBJ2-1 TRBV20-1 TRBD2 TGCAGTGCTAGATTGATGCGACTAGCGGGATTATACAATGAGCAGTTCTTC CSARLMRLAGLYNEQFF
. TRBJ2-1 TRBV7-2 TRBD1 TGTGACAGCAGCCGGGGACAGGGGGATGAGCAGTTCTTC CDSSRGQGDEQFF
. TRBJ2-1 TRBV7-2 TRBD2 TGTGCCAGCAGCTCAGGACTAGCGGGGGTCCTACGGACCCAGAATGAGCAGTTCTTC CASSSGLAGVLRTQNEQFF
. TRBJ2-3 TRBV5-3 . TGTGCCAGCAGCGACAGGGAGGCAGATACGCAGTATTTT CASSDREADTQYF
many TRBJ1-5 TRBV7-2 TRBD1 TGTGCCAGCAGCCGAGACAGGGGGCGCAGTCAGCCCCAGCATTTT CASSRDRGRSQPQHF
many TRBJ1-2 TRBV10-3 . TGTGCCATCAGTGAGTCGGCGTCCATTTCCTATGGCTACACCTTC CAISESASISYGYTF
. TRBJ2-7 TRBV24-1 TRBD2 TGTGCCACCAGTGATTCGCGGGAGGAGAACGCCGAGCAGTACTTC CATSDSREENAEQYF
. TRBJ1-2 TRBV10-3 . TGTGCCATCAGTGAAGTTCCAGGGGTTGGTCTTGGCTACACCTTC CAISEVPGVGLGYTF
few TRBJ2-1 TRBV5-4 TRBD2 TGTGCCAGCAGCTCTACTAGCGGGAGTGTCAATGAGCAGTTCTTC CASSSTSGSVNEQFF
. TRBJ2-5 TRBV28 TRBD1 TGTGCCAGCAGTACCCACAGGGGCGAGGGAGAGACCCAGTACTTC CASSTHRGEGETQYF
. TRBJ2-3 TRBV5-5 . TGTGCCAGCAGCTTGGGACCGATCACAGATACGCAGTATTTT CASSLGPITDTQYF
few TRBJ2-1 TRBV28 . TGTGCCAGCAAGGGCCTTGGAGAAGGGCTTTACAATGAGCAGTTCTTC CASKGLGEGLYNEQFF
few TRBJ2-3 TRBV5-4 TRBD2 TGTGCCAGCAGCACCGGGACTAGCGGGATTTCGGATACGCAGTATTTT CASSTGTSGISDTQYF
many TRBJ1-6 TRBV7-6 TRBD1 TGTGCCAGCAGCTTGGACAGGCCCACTAATTCACCCCTCCACTTT CASSLDRPTNSPLHF
. TRBJ1-5 TRBV5-4 . TGTGCCAGCAGCCCGGACATAAGCAATCAGCCCCAGCATTTT CASSPDISNQPQHF
. TRBJ2-2 TRBV19 . TGTGCCAGTAGTATAAGGGGCTTGTTCGGGGAGCTGTTTTTT CASSIRGLFGELFF
many TRBJ2-3 TRBV28 . TGTGCCAGCAGGCCGGGTGGAGTAGGGGGCACAGATACGCAGTATTTT CASRPGGVGGTDTQYF
many TRBJ2-1 TRBV7-2 TRBD1 TGTGCCAGCAGCGTGCGACAGGGGAAGGAATCCTACAATGAGCAGTTCTTC CASSVRQGKESYNEQFF
. TRBJ2-7 TRBV19 . TGTGCCAGTAGTAAGCCAGGACTCCTACCCACCTACGAGCAGTACTTC CASSKPGLLPTYEQYF
. TRBJ2-3 TRBV20-1 . TGCAGTGCTAGAGCTCCTCCGGGCCACACAGATACGCAGTATTTT CSARAPPGHTDTQYF
few TRBJ1-5 TRBV12-3/TRBV12-4 . TGTGCCAGCAGTTGGGGGCGGACGGGCGGGCAGCCCCAGCATTTT CASSWGRTGGQPQHF
. TRBJ1-1 TRBV10-3 . TGTGCCATCAGTCTTTACGGAACGAACACTGAAGCTTTCTTT CAISLYGTNTEAFF
few TRBJ1-5 TRBV12-3/TRBV12-4 . TGTGCCAGCAGCCCGCCGAGGGGCGCGGGCAATCAGCCCCAGCATTTT CASSPPRGAGNQPQHF
. TRBJ2-5 TRBV3-1 TRBD2 TGTGCCAGCAGCCACGGGGCGGGGGGACCGCAAGAGACCCAGTACTTC CASSHGAGGPQETQYF
. TRBJ1-1 TRBV6-1 . TGTGCCAGCAGTGTCAAGACTCTGAACACTGAAGCTTTCTTT CASSVKTLNTEAFF
many TRBJ1-1 TRBV7-9 . TGTGCCAGCAGCCCAGGAGAAATGAACACTGAAGCTTTCTTT CASSPGEMNTEAFF
. TRBJ1-5 TRBV28 TRBD1 TGTGCCAGCAGTCAGGACAGGGAGGGTACTCAGCCCCAGCATTTT CASSQDREGTQPQHF
. TRBJ2-3 TRBV19 TRBD2 TGTGCCAGTAGTCTCTACGGACCCGGGAGGGATACGCAGTATTTT CASSLYGPGRDTQYF
many TRBJ2-1 TRBV6-6 . TGTGCCAGCAGCAAACAGGGTAACCCCTACAATGAGCAGTTCTTC CASSKQGNPYNEQFF
. TRBJ2-2 TRBV28 TRBD1 TGTGCCAGCAAAAGGGGGCAGGTCATCGGGGAGCTGTTTTTT CASKRGQVIGELFF
. TRBJ1-2 TRBV7-9 . TGTGCCAGCAGCTTGCCCCACGGATCTGGCTACACCTTC CASSLPHGSGYTF